These T cell receptor beta chains were read from a single sample in a study of T-cell reconstitution after alpha-beta-depleted transplantation in children. TCRdb re-analysed the PCR reads in MiXCR, keeping a single row per CDR3 protein. This table holds about 230,000 distinct CDR3 sequences, 9.7% found once. The input for sequencing was PBMCs from the stem cell graft donor, taken from the stem cell graft. These receptors originate from a human donor who donated a stem cell graft to a child with SCID. Each CDR3 is given with its conserved first and last residue. D genes are given only for firm matches. Not every row has a clone size; where given, it reads once, few, many or a size class.

v_call,d_call,j_call,clone_size,cdr3_aa,cdr3_nt
TRBV28,-,TRBJ2-5,many,CASSKRGDLETQYF,TGTGCCAGCAGTAAAAGGGGGGATTTGGAGACCCAGTACTTC
TRBV7-3,-,TRBJ2-2,-,CASSLDHTGELFF,TGTGCCAGCAGCTTAGACCACACCGGGGAGCTGTTTTTT
TRBV28,TRBD1,TRBJ2-3,many,CASSTPGQYTDTQYF,TGTGCCAGCAGTACACCGGGACAGTACACAGATACGCAGTATTTT
TRBV5-1,-,TRBJ1-1,-,CASGRTSRVAEAFF,TGCGCCAGCGGAAGGACTTCTCGGGTAGCTGAAGCTTTCTTT
TRBV15,-,TRBJ2-3,many,CATSRYRWGTDTQYF,TGTGCCACCAGCAGATACCGGTGGGGCACAGATACGCAGTATTTT
TRBV5-1,TRBD1,TRBJ1-2,many,CASSGRQGSYGYTF,TGCGCCAGCAGCGGGAGACAGGGTAGCTATGGCTACACCTTC
TRBV7-2,-,TRBJ2-2,many,CASSLLGVGGELFF,TGTGCCAGCAGCTTACTAGGAGTTGGCGGGGAGCTGTTTTTT
TRBV6-5,TRBD1,TRBJ1-2,-,CASSYSRPGTGTYGYTF,TGTGCCAGCAGTTACTCCCGTCCCGGGACAGGGACTTATGGCTACACCTTC
TRBV2,-,TRBJ2-3,many,CASSLTGPVDTQYF,TGTGCCAGCAGCCTTACAGGGCCGGTAGATACGCAGTATTTT
TRBV12-3/TRBV12-4,-,TRBJ2-1,many,CAGGSSYNEQFF,TGTGCTGGGGGGAGCTCCTACAATGAGCAGTTCTTC
TRBV20-1,TRBD2,TRBJ2-7,many,CSARGTSDYEQYF,TGCAGTGCTAGGGGGACTAGCGACTACGAGCAGTACTTC